One sample yielded the 19 T cell receptor beta chains listed below, sequenced in a study of blood T cell repertoires in COVID-19. Sequencing was performed with immunoSEQ multiplex PCR; in TCRdb, only in-frame clones are kept and a portion is missing. The data hold about 410,000 clones, with less than 95% observed a single time. The sequencing sample was made of PBMCs or T cells enriched from blood (not recorded which). The receptors were sampled from a man aged 18 to 29 who had recovered from COVID-19.

The rearrangement uses TRBV19 and TRBJ2-3, with D possibly TRBD2 on 7 matching bases. The CDR3 consists of 14 residues. Trimming removed 6 bases at V and 3 bases at J, with 13 bases between. The germline gives CDR1 LNHDA, CDR2 SQIVND (reference sequence). The CDR3 region is CASRPGRGTDTQYF. The CDR3, as DNA: TGTGCCAGTAGACCAGGGAGGGGGACAGATACGCAGTATTTT.

This chain links TRBV5-1 with TRBJ2-1; D gene unclear. Trimming took off 0 bases at V and 6 bases at J, with 10 bases between the two ends. This CDR3 is built from 14 residues. Germline V gene sequence: CDR1 SGHRS, CDR2 YFSETQ. CDR3 in DNA: TGCGCCAGCAGCTTGGACGGTCCCTTCAATGAGCAGTTCTTC. Translation gives CASSLDGPFNEQFF.

The genes are TRBV6-5 and TRBJ1-6, with D hard to call. The germline V gene has CDR1 MNHEY and CDR2 SVGAGI. V lost 6 bases and J lost 8, with 11 bases in between. CDR3 length equals 13 residues. The CDR3 nucleotides read TGTGCCAGCAGGTGGCGGTTTCATTCACCCCTCCACTTT. The encoded protein is CASRWRFHSPLHF.

The V call is TRBV7-9, the J call TRBJ1-1; weak D call: TRBD1 (6 bases). This CDR3 has 15 amino acids. In germline, CDR1 is SEHNR, CDR2 FQNEAQ (reference sequence). The ends were cut back, 2 bases at V and 1 base at J, with 11 bases in the middle. The CDR3 loop reads CASSLLTGQNTEAFF. The CDR3 DNA reads as TGTGCCAGCAGCTTACTTACAGGGCAGAACACTGAAGCTTTCTTT.

This sequence joins TRBV19 and TRBJ1-5, with unresolved D. The CDR3 has 14 amino acids. The V gene's germline CDR1 is LNHDA and CDR2 SQIVND (reference sequence). The ends were cut back, 4 bases at V and 7 bases at J, with 14 bases in the middle. The CDR3 loop is CASSTQASGQPQHF. The DNA of the CDR3 is TGTGCCAGTAGTACCCAGGCGTCGGGGCAGCCCCAGCATTTT.

This clone was picked up a small number of times. The chain employs TRBV7-9 and TRBJ2-5; 11 bases are shared with TRBD2. This CDR3 contains 18 residues. Germline CDR1 SEHNR, CDR2 FQNEAQ (reference sequence). The junction had 13 bases not matched to a gene; V was cut back by 7 bases and J by 0 bases. In nucleotides, the CDR3 is TGTGCCAGCATCCCTCAGGGGAGACTAGCGGGATACCAAGAGACCCAGTACTTC. This gives the protein CASIPQGRLAGYQETQYF.

The chain links TRBV12-3 or TRBV12-4 to TRBJ1-2, with D tentatively TRBD1 (5 bases). Trimming shortened V by 7 bases and J by 7 bases, and 13 bases separated the two germline ends. The length of the CDR3 is 12 residues. The chain's CDR3 is CASTLNQGGYTF. In DNA, the CDR3 is TGTGCCAGCACTCTGAACCAGGGTGGCTACACCTTC.

The genes are TRBV9 and TRBJ2-3; tentative D call: TRBD2 (6 bases). V was trimmed by 2 bases and J by 1 base, leaving 14 bases between them. The germline CDR1 and CDR2 sequences are SGDLS and YYNGEE. The CDR3 spans 16 residues. CDR3 loop: CASSVGGIPGTDTQYF. Written as DNA, the CDR3 is TGTGCCAGCAGCGTCGGCGGGATCCCCGGCACAGATACGCAGTATTTT. The full variable domain, its missing parts supplied by reference TRBV9 and TRBJ2-3, is DSGVTQTPKHLITATGQRVTLRCSPRSGDLSVYWYQQSLDQGLQFLIQYYNGEERAKGNILERFSAQQFPDLHSELNLSSLELGDSALYFCASSVGGIPGTDTQYFGPGTRLTVL.

CDR3 DNA: TGTGCCAGCAGCCCGAGGGGGGGGCAGACCCAGTACTTC. Translating it yields CASSPRGGQTQYF. This chain joins TRBV9 and TRBJ2-5, with TRBD2 as a possible D gene (7 bases). V was trimmed by 4 bases and J by 6 bases, leaving 13 bases between them. The CDR3 runs to 13 residues. The germline V gene encodes CDR1 SGDLS and CDR2 YYNGEE.

The V gene is TRBV5-6, the J gene TRBJ2-3; TRBD1 aligns across 7 bases. CDR1 is SGHDT and CDR2 is YYEEEE in the germline V gene. V lost 0 bases, J lost 0 bases, and 7 bases stayed unmatched. The CDR3 length is 17 residues. CDR3 nucleotides: TGTGCCAGCAGCTTGGGGTGGGGACAGCTTAGCACAGATACGCAGTATTTT. It yields the protein CASSLGWGQLSTDTQYF.

The J gene is TRBJ1-6, the V gene TRBV2; possibly TRBD1 for D (6 bases). V was trimmed by 6 bases and J by 10 bases, leaving 16 bases between them. Germline V gene sequence: CDR1 SNHLY, CDR2 FYNNEI. The CDR3 extends over 14 amino acids. CDR3 bases: TGTGCCAGCAGGATGGGGAGGGGGGACTCACCCCTCCACTTT. It translates to CASRMGRGDSPLHF.

The chain links TRBV9 to TRBJ2-1; D perhaps matches TRBD1 (6 bases). CDR3 length equals 15 residues. Trimming took off 4 bases at V and 1 base at J, with 12 bases between the two ends. The V gene's germline CDR1 is SGDLS and CDR2 YYNGEE. The CDR3 DNA is TGTGCCAGCAGCCAAGGGGGTACATCCTACAATGAGCAGTTCTTC. Amino acids: CASSQGGTSYNEQFF.

This chain uses TRBV6-5 with TRBJ1-6; D is perhaps TRBD1 (6 bases). This CDR3 is 14 amino acids long. Germline-derived CDR1 and CDR2 are MNHEY and SVGAGI. The V and J ends lost 6 bases and 6 bases respectively, with 12 bases between them. The CDR3 is CASRGPGVNSPLHF. The DNA for the CDR3 is TGTGCCAGCAGAGGGCCAGGGGTTAATTCACCCCTCCACTTT.

The chain combines TRBV6-5 with TRBJ1-4; 7 bases align to TRBD1. The CDR3 is made up of 12 amino acids. V lost 6 bases to trimming and J lost 7 bases; unmatched junction nucleotides: 2. Per germline, CDR1 MNHEY and CDR2 SVGAGI. The CDR3 sequence: CASRTGIEKLFF. CDR3 sequence (DNA): TGTGCCAGCAGGACAGGGATTGAAAAACTGTTTTTT.

J is TRBJ1-5 and V is TRBV3-1 (or the pseudogene TRBV3-2), with 9 bases lining up with TRBD1. Trimming cost V 4 bases and J 0 bases; bases outside gene matches: 7. The germline gives CDR1 LGHDT, CDR2 YNNKEL (reference sequence). CDR3 length equals 17 residues. Written as DNA, the CDR3 is TGTGCCAGCAGCCTTGGACAGGGGACTTATAGCAATCAGCCCCAGCATTTT. Amino acid sequence: CASSLGQGTYSNQPQHF.

The chain links TRBV2 to TRBJ1-1, with D tentatively TRBD1 (6 bases). There are 16 residues in the CDR3. CDR1 is SNHLY, CDR2 FYNNEI, per germline. The V and J ends lost 7 bases and 3 bases respectively, with 21 bases between them. CDR3 in amino acids: CASTYRAHRVDTEAFF. DNA of the CDR3: TGTGCCAGCACTTACAGAGCCCACAGGGTGGACACTGAAGCTTTCTTT.

For this clone: One junction end disagrees with the germline gene, perhaps due to a read error. This CDR3 reads CAWRGNRNQPQHF. DNA for the CDR3: TGTGCTTGGAGGGGAAACAGGAATCAGCCCCAGCATTTT. The chain carries TRBV30 and TRBJ1-5, with D maybe TRBD1 (5 bases). Per the germline V gene, CDR1 is GTSNPN and CDR2 is SVGIG (reference sequence). The CDR3 sequence is 13 residues long.

V gene TRBV23-1 combines with J gene TRBJ1-1, with 9 bases fitting TRBD1. TRBV23-1 is filed as an ORF, its function uncertain. This CDR3 has 15 residues. Losses at the gene ends were 6 bases for V and 1 base for J; bases not matched to a gene: 6. CDR3 sequence reads: CASRGQGFTNTEAFF. Here the CDR3 DNA reads TGCGCCAGCAGGGGACAGGGATTTACGAACACTGAAGCTTTCTTT.

A note on this clone: Other DNA variants within this sample encode the same CDR3. The rearrangement joins TRBV5-1 to TRBJ1-2, with 7 bases identical to TRBD1. V lost 0 bases, J lost 7 bases, and 0 bases stayed unmatched. This CDR3 comprises 12 residues. Looked up from germline, CDR1 is SGHRS and CDR2 is YFSETQ. This chain's CDR3 is CASSLGQGGYTF. CDR3 in DNA: TGCGCCAGCAGCTTGGGACAGGGTGGCTACACCTTC. The variable domain in full, completed from reference TRBV5-1 and TRBJ1-2, reads KAGVTQTPRYLIKTRGQQVTLSCSPISGHRSVSWYQQTPGQGLQFLFEYFSETQRNKGNFPGRFSGRQFSNSRSEMNVSTLELGDSALYLCASSLGQGGYTFGSGTRLTVV.